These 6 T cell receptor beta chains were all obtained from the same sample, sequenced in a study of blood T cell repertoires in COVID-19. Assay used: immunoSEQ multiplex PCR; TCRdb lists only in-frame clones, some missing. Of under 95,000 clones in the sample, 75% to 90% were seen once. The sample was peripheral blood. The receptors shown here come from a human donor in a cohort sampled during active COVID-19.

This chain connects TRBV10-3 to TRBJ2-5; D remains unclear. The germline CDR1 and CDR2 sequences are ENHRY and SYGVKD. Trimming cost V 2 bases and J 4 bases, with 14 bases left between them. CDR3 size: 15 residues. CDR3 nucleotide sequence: TGTGCCATCAGTGAGCCTTTGTCAAGCGCAGAGACCCAGTACTTC. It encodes CAISEPLSSAETQYF.

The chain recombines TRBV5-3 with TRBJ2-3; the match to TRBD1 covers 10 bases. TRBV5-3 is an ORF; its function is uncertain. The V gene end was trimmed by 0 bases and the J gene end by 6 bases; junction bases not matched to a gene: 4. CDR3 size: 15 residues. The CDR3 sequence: CARSLGRDRGDTQYF. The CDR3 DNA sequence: TGTGCCAGAAGCTTGGGGAGGGACAGGGGTGATACGCAGTATTTT.

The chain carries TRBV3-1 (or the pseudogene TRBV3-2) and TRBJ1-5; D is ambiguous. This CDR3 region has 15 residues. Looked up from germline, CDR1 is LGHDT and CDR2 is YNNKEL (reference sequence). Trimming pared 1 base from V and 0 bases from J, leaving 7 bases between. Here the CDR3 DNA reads TGTGCCAGCAGCCAAGGGCCAGTTAGCAATCAGCCCCAGCATTTT. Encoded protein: CASSQGPVSNQPQHF.

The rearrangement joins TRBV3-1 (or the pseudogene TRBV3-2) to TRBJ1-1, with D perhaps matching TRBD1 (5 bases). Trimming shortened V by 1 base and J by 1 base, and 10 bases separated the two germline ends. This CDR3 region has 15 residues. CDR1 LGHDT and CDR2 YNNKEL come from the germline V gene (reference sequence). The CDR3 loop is CASSQGGEENTEAFF. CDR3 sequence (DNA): TGTGCCAGCAGCCAAGGAGGGGAGGAGAACACTGAAGCTTTCTTT.

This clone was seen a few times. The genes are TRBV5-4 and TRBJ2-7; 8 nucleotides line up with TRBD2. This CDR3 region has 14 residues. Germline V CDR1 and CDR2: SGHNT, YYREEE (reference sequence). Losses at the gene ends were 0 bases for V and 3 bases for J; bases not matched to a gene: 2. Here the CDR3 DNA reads TGTGCCAGCAGCTTGGAAGCGGGAGTCTACGAGCAGTACTTC. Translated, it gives CASSLEAGVYEQYF.

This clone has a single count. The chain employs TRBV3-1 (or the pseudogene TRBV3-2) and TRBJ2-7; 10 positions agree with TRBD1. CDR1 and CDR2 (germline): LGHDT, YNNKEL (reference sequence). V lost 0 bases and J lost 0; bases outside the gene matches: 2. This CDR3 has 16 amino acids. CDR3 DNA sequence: TGTGCCAGCAGCCAAGATCGGACAGGGGGCTCCTACGAGCAGTACTTC. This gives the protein CASSQDRTGGSYEQYF.